Following are 14 T cell receptor beta chains from one sample sequenced in a study of blood T cell repertoires in COVID-19. TCRdb keeps only in-frame clones here, not all; method: immunoSEQ multiplex PCR. Of tens of thousands of clones listed, around 75% were seen once; the top ten hold approximately 24%. Sequenced sample: peripheral blood. The receptors come from a human donor in a cohort sampled during active COVID-19.

V and J are TRBV28 and TRBJ1-4; maybe TRBD1 (5 bases). The ends were cut back, 6 bases at V and 5 bases at J, with 10 bases in the middle. This CDR3 spans 13 amino acids. CDR1 and CDR2 (germline): MDHEN, SYDVKM. The CDR3 sequence is CASSPPGNEKLFF. For the CDR3, the DNA is TGTGCCAGCAGCCCCCCAGGGAATGAAAAACTGTTTTTT. Together with reference TRBV28 and TRBJ1-4, the CDR3 gives the full variable domain: DVKVTQSSRYLVKRTGEKVFLECVQDMDHENMFWYRQDPGLGLRLIYFSYDVKMKEKGDIPEGYSVSREKKERFSLILESASTNQTSMYLCASSPPGNEKLFFGSGTQLSVL.

The chain couples TRBV28 to TRBJ1-4; TRBD1 matches 7 bases. Germline trimming cut 10 bases from V and 7 bases from J; bases unmatched to any gene: 6. The germline V gene has CDR1 MDHEN and CDR2 SYDVKM. The CDR3 is made up of 12 amino acids. CDR3 in DNA: TGTGCCACCGACAGGGTTGGTGAAAAACTGTTTTTT. Translating gives CATDRVGEKLFF.

The chain is built from TRBV28 and TRBJ2-1; TRBD2 might be the D (5 bases). CDR1 is MDHEN, CDR2 SYDVKM, per germline. This CDR3 comprises 16 residues. V lost 5 bases and J 6 bases, leaving 20 bases between the germline ends. The CDR3 protein is CASSPVRLPAGNEQFF. CDR3 sequence (DNA): TGTGCCAGCAGTCCCGTTAGGCTCCCGGCGGGCAATGAGCAGTTCTTC.

The chain uses TRBV6-5 and TRBJ2-5; no definite D call. Trimming cost V 8 bases and J 3 bases, with 16 bases left between them. CDR1 and CDR2 from the germline V gene are MNHEY and SVGAGI. The CDR3 consists of 14 residues. The CDR3 loop reads CASSGNSGKETQYF. CDR3 in DNA: TGTGCCAGCTCGGGTAACTCGGGTAAAGAGACCCAGTACTTC.

The chain recombines TRBV28 with TRBJ2-6; no clear D. The CDR3 runs 14 residues. CDR1 is MDHEN and CDR2 is SYDVKM in the germline V gene. Trimming cost V 6 bases and J 4 bases, with 10 bases left between them. CDR3 coding DNA: TGTGCCAGCAGACACCCCTCAGGGGCCAACGTCCTGACTTTC. Its protein is CASRHPSGANVLTF.

The chain joins TRBV6-5 to TRBJ1-6; a possible D gene is TRBD1 (5 bases). Deletions cut 0 bases from V and 10 bases from J, with 13 bases between. The CDR3 has 15 amino acids. Germline V gene sequence: CDR1 MNHEY, CDR2 SVGAGI. The CDR3 DNA follows: TGTGCCAGCAGTTACTCTACGGGGGATGGATCACCCCTCCACTTT. Translating gives CASSYSTGDGSPLHF.

The rearrangement links TRBV28 to TRBJ1-6; unclear D gene. The CDR3 has 13 residues. Germline V gene data show CDR1 as MDHEN and CDR2 as SYDVKM. Trimming took 5 bases from V and 10 from J, leaving 12 bases between them. In nucleotides, the CDR3 is TGTGCCAGCAGTGGTGGGGAGTACTCACCCCTCCACTTT. It specifies CASSGGEYSPLHF.

The gene calls are TRBV14 and TRBJ2-5; 10 nucleotides match TRBD2. Germline V lookup: CDR1 SGHDN, CDR2 FVKESK. The junction had 7 bases not matched to a gene; V was cut back by 3 bases and J by 3 bases. This CDR3 spans 16 amino acids. CDR3 sequence: CASSHLAGAGEETQYF. DNA of the CDR3: TGTGCCAGCAGCCACCTAGCGGGAGCCGGAGAAGAGACCCAGTACTTC. Drawing the rest from reference TRBV14 and TRBJ2-5, the complete variable domain is EAGVTQFPSHSVIEKGQTVTLRCDPISGHDNLYWYRRVMGKEIKFLLHFVKESKQDESGMPNNRFLAERTGGTYSTLKVQPAELEDSGVYFCASSHLAGAGEETQYFGPGTRLLVL.

This chain joins TRBV11-3 and TRBJ1-1, with 7 bases matching TRBD1. The CDR3 runs to 14 residues. The junction had 4 bases not matched to a gene; V was cut back by 5 bases and J by 1 base. Germline-derived CDR1 and CDR2 are SGHNT and YENEEA. Here the CDR3 DNA reads TGTGCCAGCAGCCAAGGGGGCGAGAACACTGAAGCTTTCTTT. Protein: CASSQGGENTEAFF.

CDR3 region: CASSYSRTGGDQPQHF. The CDR3 coding sequence is TGTGCCAGCAGTTACTCACGGACAGGGGGCGATCAGCCCCAGCATTTT. The gene calls are TRBV6-6 and TRBJ1-5; 11 bases are a match to TRBD1. The CDR3 contains 16 residues. With V trimmed by 0 bases and J by 5 bases, 3 bases remained unmatched. In germline, CDR1 is MNHNY, CDR2 SVGAGI (reference sequence).

This rearrangement joins TRBV5-1 to TRBJ2-7, with TRBD2 matching 8 bases. Germline loops: CDR1 SGHRS, CDR2 YFSETQ. With V trimmed by 2 bases and J by 3 bases, 4 bases remained unmatched. The length of the CDR3 is 14 residues. CDR3 coding DNA: TGCGCCAGCAGCTTTACGGGAGGGATCTACGAGCAGTACTTC. Translated: CASSFTGGIYEQYF.

The chain's CDR3 is CATPSERNTGELFF. The CDR3, as DNA: TGTGCCACCCCCTCTGAGCGGAACACCGGGGAGCTGTTTTTT. V is TRBV28 and J is TRBJ2-2, with no clear D. Trimming left V 10 bases short and J 1 base short, with 13 bases between. The CDR3 consists of 14 residues. Germline V gene data show CDR1 as MDHEN and CDR2 as SYDVKM.

V is TRBV10-3 and J is TRBJ2-6, with TRBD1 matching over 12 bases. CDR1 ENHRY and CDR2 SYGVKD come from the germline V gene. V lost 6 bases and J lost 4; bases outside the gene matches: 7. This CDR3 has 17 residues. For the CDR3, the DNA is TGTGCCATCAGCGAGGGACAGGGGGCAGGAGGGGCCAACGTCCTGACTTTC. It is translated as CAISEGQGAGGANVLTF.

The V and J genes are TRBV9 and TRBJ2-5; 8 bases agree with TRBD2. Per germline, CDR1 SGDLS and CDR2 YYNGEE. With 4 bases clipped from V and 2 bases from J, the junction kept 10 bases outside the gene matches. This CDR3 contains 16 residues. The CDR3, as DNA: TGTGCCAGCAGCCCCGGGAATGTAGCGGGGCAAGAGACCCAGTACTTC. Its translation is CASSPGNVAGQETQYF.